This T cell receptor beta chain comes out of a study of T cell clonality in common variable immunodeficiency. Study outcomes and limitations: Reportedly, TCR beta sequences from common variable immunodeficiency showed fewer deletions and N-nucleotide insertions. Shared TCRbeta clones were fewer between CVID subjects than controls.

This clone was counted ten times or more. Its antigen is not identified. The CDR3 is cut off 3 residues early in the read; its end comes from the germline J gene. Heparinized whole blood, roughly 4.5 to 9 ml, came from each donor. The CDR3 length is 15 residues. Germline trimming cut 8 bases from V and 2 bases from J; bases unmatched to any gene: 7. The germline gives CDR1 LNHDA, CDR2 SQIVND (reference sequence). CVID and control samples used equivalent genomic DNA input. Clones were read by immunoSEQ multiplex PCR, and TCRdb kept only the in-frame ones, dropping some. This repertoire holds tens of thousands of clones, and none appear only once.

This sequence was found in a person aged 18-70 years in good health. Source material: peripheral blood mononuclear cells. The chain combines TRBV19 with TRBJ2-3; 10 positions agree with TRBD2. CDR3 loop: CASGLAGGFTDTQYF. The sequenced part of the CDR3 DNA is TGTGCCAGTGGGTTAGCGGGAGGCTTCACAGATACG.